This T cell receptor beta chain is from a study of regulatory T cells in long-lasting Graves disease (dated by TCRdb to about 2021). Study-level background: Persistent Graves' disease was defined as antithyroid drug treatment for over 5 years with persistently positive TSH receptor autoantibodies. The study was registered as a clinical trial and conducted in China. A total of about 33 samples underwent TCR sequencing, from roughly 13 patients with persistent Graves' disease and approximately 20 patients with newly diagnosed Graves' disease. Persistent Graves' disease patients were compared with newly diagnosed Graves' disease patients by peripheral blood TCR sequencing and RNA sequencing. In the clinical cohort, patients with persistent Graves' disease had used antithyroid drugs for an average of about 9.4 years.

Overall results and qualifications from the work: As a limitation, the authors acknowledged that the small sample size may reduce accuracy. Compared with newly diagnosed patients, patients with persistent Graves' disease had lower TCR Shannon entropy and fewer highly expanded clones, which suggests clonal expansion. Persistent patients shared more public clonotypes among themselves (approximately 2,500) than newly diagnosed patients did (approximately 900). Only peripheral blood was studied, because thyroid tissue, the primary lesion, was inaccessible. Sequencing and analysis were restricted to the TCR beta chain. TRBV28, TRBJ1-2 and TRBJ2-5 were preferentially used in persistent disease, while TRBV20-1 and TRBJ2-1 were favored in newly diagnosed disease.

This clonotype was seen repeatedly, ten times or more. No cognate antigen has been identified for it. Base qualities are not recorded, but no much larger clone differs from it by a single base. In the germline V gene, CDR1 corresponds to MDHEN and CDR2 to SYDVKM. The trim is 6 bases for V and 3 bases for J, with a gap of 15 bases between the germline ends. The CDR3 holds 14 amino acids from the cysteine to the phenylalanine. Just CDR3 DNA is preserved here, 42 bases in frame from base 1. Receptor libraries were prepared by multiplex PCR. The sequencing machine was an Illumina HiSeq 4000. iRepertoire HTBI primers and Arm-PCR amplification of CDR3 regions were used to construct TCR beta libraries. PCR products were gel purified before sequencing. On the authors' methods: A total of 62 TRBV and about 13 TRBJ segments were identified across samples and were used for gene usage analysis of CDR3 amino acid clonotypes. COPE and FqMerger were used to merge filtered high-quality paired reads into contigs. BLAST was used to align contigs to IMGT TRBV, TRBD and TRBJ reference genes, and CDR3 was defined according to IMGT. Any clonotype with a frequency above 0.1% was classified as a highly expanded clone. Shannon entropy was used to measure repertoire diversity, and the Gini coefficient was used to measure V-J evenness. A clonotype found in more than one individual was treated as public. Using fastp trimming at Q25 and MiXCR clonotype assembly, TCRdb reanalyzed the public sequencing data and kept in-frame beta chains. One record per CDR3 amino acid sequence lists the most common genes and DNA. The V and J calls, along with clone size, are taken from TCRdb and not from the paper's own processing. The sample table contains about 460,000 distinct CDR3 sequences; only one count was recorded for approximately 22% of them. The ten largest account for over 10% of the sample.

This specimen's time point label, per the study, means: persistent/refractory GD, antithyroid drugs over 5 years with positive TRAb. For both TCR sequencing and RNA sequencing, RNA was extracted from PBMCs using TRIzol. The diagnosis of Graves' disease was made according to American Thyroid Association guidelines. Patients for the study were recruited at an endocrinology department in Xi'an, China. Each patient gave approximately 9.7 milliliters of peripheral blood, collected in an EDTA anticoagulant tube. PBMCs were isolated by Ficoll Paque Plus density gradient separation without further T cell sorting. An Agilent 2100 Bioanalyzer and agarose gel were used to check RNA quality, while a NanoDrop 2000 measured RNA concentration.

Sequencing was performed on peripheral blood mononuclear cells (PBMCs), taken when the disease was refractory, from a patient treated with antithyroid drugs. The chain employs TRBV28 and TRBJ2-7; TRBD1 could be the D gene, as 5 bases match. The clonotype comes from a female donor with Graves disease. The DNA is as follows: TGTGCCAGCAGCATGACGACAGCACTCTACGAGCAGTACTTC. It translates as CASSMTTALYEQYF.